Sample share makes the clone carrying this T cell receptor beta chain medium-sized. Antigen specificity is unknown. Profiling relied on immunoSEQ multiplex PCR, and the TCRdb table lists in-frame clones only, not all of them. The data hold about 16,000 clones, with around 80% observed a single time. The data belong to a study of T cells after posttransplantation cyclophosphamide. With 4 bases removed from V and 4 bases from J, the gap between germline ends came to 19 bases. This CDR3 spans 17 amino acids. The germline gives CDR1 LGHNA, CDR2 YSLEER. Broader study findings: Donor CD8+ memory clones often dominated recipient blood repertoires at later times. Recipient CMV seropositivity and CMV reactivation strongly tracked TRB clonality.

Controls had myeloablative marrow grafts with methotrexate and calcineurin inhibitor, sampled at 1 year. The sequencing here drew on PBMCs, taken 440 to 450 days after allogeneic stem cell transplant with calcineurin inhibitor and methotrexate. This sequence was found in a male patient in his thirties who received an allogeneic stem cell transplant from an unrelated donor, was CMV-positive, and had acute and chronic GVHD. The T cells may come from the graft donor. The rearrangement joins TRBV4-3 to TRBJ1-4; D possibly corresponds to TRBD1 (5 bases). In nucleotides, the CDR3 is TGCGCCAGCAGCCCGCCGCGGGGTGGGGGGAATAATGAAAAACTGTTTTTT. Translated: CASSPPRGGGNNEKLFF.